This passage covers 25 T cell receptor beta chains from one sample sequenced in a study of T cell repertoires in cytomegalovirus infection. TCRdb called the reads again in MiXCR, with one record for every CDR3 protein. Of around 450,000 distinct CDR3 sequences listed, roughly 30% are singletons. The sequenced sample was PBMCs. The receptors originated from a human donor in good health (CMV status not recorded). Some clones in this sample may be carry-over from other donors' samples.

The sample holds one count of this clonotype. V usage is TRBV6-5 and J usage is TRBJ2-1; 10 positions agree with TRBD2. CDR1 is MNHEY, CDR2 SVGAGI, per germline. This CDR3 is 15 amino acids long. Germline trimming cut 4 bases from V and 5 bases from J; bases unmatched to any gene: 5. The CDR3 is CASSSLAGAHNEQFF. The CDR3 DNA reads TGTGCCAGCAGTTCCCTAGCGGGGGCCCACAATGAGCAGTTCTTC.

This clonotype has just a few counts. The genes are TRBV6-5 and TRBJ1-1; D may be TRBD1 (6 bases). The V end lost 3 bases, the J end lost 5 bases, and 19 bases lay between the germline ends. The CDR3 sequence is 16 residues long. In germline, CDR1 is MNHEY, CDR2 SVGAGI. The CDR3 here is CASSYTETTGRTEAFF. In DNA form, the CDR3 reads TGTGCCAGCAGTTATACCGAGACGACAGGAAGAACTGAAGCTTTCTTT.

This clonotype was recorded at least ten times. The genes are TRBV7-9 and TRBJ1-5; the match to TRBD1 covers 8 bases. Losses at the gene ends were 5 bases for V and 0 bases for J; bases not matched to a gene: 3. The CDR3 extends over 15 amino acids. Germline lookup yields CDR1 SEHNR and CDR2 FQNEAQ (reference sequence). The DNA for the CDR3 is TGTGCCAGCAGCCGGACAGGGATTAGCAATCAGCCCCAGCATTTT. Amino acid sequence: CASSRTGISNQPQHF.

CDR3 nucleotides: TGTGCCAGCAGCTTAGTAGGAGTAGAAGAGACCCAGTACTTC. It is translated as CASSLVGVEETQYF. The chain couples TRBV7-9 to TRBJ2-5, with D hard to call. The CDR3 extends over 14 amino acids. V was cut by 1 base and J by 3 bases, with 9 bases left in between. From germline, CDR1 is SEHNR and CDR2 FQNEAQ (reference sequence).

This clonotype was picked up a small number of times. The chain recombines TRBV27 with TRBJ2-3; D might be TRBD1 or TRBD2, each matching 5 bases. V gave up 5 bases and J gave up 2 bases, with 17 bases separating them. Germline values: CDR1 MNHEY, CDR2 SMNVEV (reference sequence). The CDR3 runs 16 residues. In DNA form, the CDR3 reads TGTGCCAGCAGTAAGGTCGTCGGGGCTAACACAGATACGCAGTATTTT. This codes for CASSKVVGANTDTQYF.

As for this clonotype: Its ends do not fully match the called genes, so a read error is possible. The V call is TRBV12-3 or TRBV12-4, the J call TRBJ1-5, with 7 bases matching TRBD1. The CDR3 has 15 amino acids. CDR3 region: CASSLEGALNQPQRF. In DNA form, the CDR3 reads TGTGCCAGCTCCCTCGAGGGGGCCTTAAATCAGCCCCAGCGTTTT.

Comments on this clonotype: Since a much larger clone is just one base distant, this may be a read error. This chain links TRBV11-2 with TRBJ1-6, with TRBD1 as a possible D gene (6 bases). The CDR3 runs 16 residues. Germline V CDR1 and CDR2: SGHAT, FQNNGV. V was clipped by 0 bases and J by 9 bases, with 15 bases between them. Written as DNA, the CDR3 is TGTGCCAGCAGCTTAGACCGGGACATGGTCTCTTCACCCCTCCACTTT. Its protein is CASSLDRDMVSSPLHF.

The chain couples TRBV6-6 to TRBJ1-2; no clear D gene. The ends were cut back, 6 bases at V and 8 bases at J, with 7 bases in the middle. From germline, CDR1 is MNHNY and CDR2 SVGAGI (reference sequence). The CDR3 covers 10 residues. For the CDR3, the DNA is TGTGCCAGCAGCTACGTCGGCTACACCTTC. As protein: CASSYVGYTF.

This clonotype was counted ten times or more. CDR3 sequence reads: CASSLAAKGGDTQYF. The DNA for the CDR3 is TGTGCCAGCAGCTTAGCAGCGAAGGGAGGAGATACGCAGTATTTT. The rearrangement links TRBV7-8 to TRBJ2-3; D is perhaps TRBD2 (6 bases). The CDR3 covers 15 residues. V lost 0 bases, J lost 5 bases, and 12 bases lay in between. Germline V gives CDR1 SGHVS, CDR2 FQNEAQ. The full variable domain, its missing parts supplied by reference TRBV7-8 and TRBJ2-3, is GAGVSQSPRYKVAKRGQDVALRCDPISGHVSLFWYQQALGQGPEFLTYFQNEAQLDKSGLPSDRFFAERPEGSVSTLKIQRTQQEDSAVYLCASSLAAKGGDTQYFGPGTRLTVL.

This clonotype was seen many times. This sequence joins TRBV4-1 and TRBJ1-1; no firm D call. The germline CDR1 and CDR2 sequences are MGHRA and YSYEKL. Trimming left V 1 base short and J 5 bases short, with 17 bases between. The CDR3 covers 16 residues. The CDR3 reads CASSQVVESPGTEAFF. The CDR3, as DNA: TGCGCCAGCAGCCAAGTGGTCGAGAGTCCGGGGACTGAAGCTTTCTTT.

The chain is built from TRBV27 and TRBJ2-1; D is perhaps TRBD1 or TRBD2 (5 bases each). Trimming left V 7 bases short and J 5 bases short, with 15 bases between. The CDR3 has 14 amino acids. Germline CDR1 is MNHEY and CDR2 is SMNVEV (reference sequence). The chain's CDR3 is CASTQWGSDNEQFF. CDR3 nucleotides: TGTGCCAGCACCCAGTGGGGGTCGGACAATGAGCAGTTCTTC.

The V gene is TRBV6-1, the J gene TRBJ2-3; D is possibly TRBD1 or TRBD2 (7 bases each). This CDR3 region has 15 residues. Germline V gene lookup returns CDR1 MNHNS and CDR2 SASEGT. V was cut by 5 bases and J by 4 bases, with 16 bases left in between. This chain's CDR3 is CASSPGGAGPDTQYF. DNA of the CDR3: TGTGCCAGCAGTCCAGGGGGGGCGGGCCCAGATACGCAGTATTTT.

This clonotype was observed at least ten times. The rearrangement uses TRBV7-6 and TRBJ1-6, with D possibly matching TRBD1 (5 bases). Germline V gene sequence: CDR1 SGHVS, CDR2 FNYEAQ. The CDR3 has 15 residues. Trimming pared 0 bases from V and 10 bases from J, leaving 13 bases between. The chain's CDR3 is CASSLALPGYSPLHF. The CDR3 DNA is TGTGCCAGCAGCTTAGCTCTGCCAGGGTACTCACCCCTCCACTTT. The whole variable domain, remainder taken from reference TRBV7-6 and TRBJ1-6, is GAGVSQSPRYKVTKRGQDVALRCDPISGHVSLYWYRQALGQGPEFLTYFNYEAQQDKSGLPNDRFSAERPEGSISTLTIQRTEQRDSAMYRCASSLALPGYSPLHFGNGTRLTVT.

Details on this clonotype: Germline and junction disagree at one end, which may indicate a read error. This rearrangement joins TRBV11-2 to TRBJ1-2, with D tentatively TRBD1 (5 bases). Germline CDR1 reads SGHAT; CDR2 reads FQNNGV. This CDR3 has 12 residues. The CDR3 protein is CSSSLMGRGYTF. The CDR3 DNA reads TGTTCCAGCAGCTTAATGGGGCGGGGCTACACCTTC.

The CDR3 reads CASTSPSYEQYF. As DNA, the CDR3 is TGCGCCAGCACTAGCCCCAGCTACGAGCAGTACTTC. V is TRBV4-1 and J is TRBJ2-7; D might be TRBD2 (5 bases). Germline values: CDR1 MGHRA, CDR2 YSYEKL. V was cut by 7 bases and J by 3 bases, with 10 bases left in between. The CDR3 totals 12 residues.

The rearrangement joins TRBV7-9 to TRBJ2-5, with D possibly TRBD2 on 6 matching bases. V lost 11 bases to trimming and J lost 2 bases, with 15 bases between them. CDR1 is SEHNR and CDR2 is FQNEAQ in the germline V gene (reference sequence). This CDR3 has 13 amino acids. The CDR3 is CAGGEGGQETQYF. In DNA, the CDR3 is TGTGCCGGAGGAGAGGGAGGACAAGAGACCCAGTACTTC.

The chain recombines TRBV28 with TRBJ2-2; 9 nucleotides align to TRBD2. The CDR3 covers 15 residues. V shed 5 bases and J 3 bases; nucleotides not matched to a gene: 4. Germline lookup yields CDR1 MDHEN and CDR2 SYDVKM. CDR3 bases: TGTGCCAGCAGTGGCGGGGGGGCGGACACCGGGGAGCTGTTTTTT. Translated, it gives CASSGGGADTGELFF.

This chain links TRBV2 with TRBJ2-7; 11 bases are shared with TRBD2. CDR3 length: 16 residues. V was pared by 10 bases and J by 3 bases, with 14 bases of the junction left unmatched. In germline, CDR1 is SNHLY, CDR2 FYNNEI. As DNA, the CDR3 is TGTGCCATCACCGGGACTAGCGGCGGGAGGGGCTACGAGCAGTACTTC. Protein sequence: CAITGTSGGRGYEQYF.

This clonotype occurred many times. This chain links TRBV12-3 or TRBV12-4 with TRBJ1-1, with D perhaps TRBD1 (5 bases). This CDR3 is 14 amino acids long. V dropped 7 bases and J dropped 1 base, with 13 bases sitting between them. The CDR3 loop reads CASTPGGTNTEAFF. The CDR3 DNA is TGTGCCAGCACTCCCGGGGGGACGAACACTGAAGCTTTCTTT.

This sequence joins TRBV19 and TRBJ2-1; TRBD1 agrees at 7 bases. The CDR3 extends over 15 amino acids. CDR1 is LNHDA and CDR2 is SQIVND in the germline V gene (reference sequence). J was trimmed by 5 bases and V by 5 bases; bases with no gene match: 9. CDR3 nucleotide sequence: TGTGCCAGTAGTTTGTCGGGACAGAAGCACAATGAGCAGTTCTTC. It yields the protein CASSLSGQKHNEQFF.

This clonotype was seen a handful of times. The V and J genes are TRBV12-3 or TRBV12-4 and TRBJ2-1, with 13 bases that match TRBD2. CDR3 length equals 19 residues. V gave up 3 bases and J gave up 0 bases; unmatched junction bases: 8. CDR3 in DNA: TGTGCCAGCAGTTTGGCGGGACTAGCGGGGTATAGCTCCTACAATGAGCAGTTCTTC. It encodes CASSLAGLAGYSSYNEQFF.

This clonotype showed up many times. The CDR3 sequence is CASSLGTGNYGYTF. Written as DNA, the CDR3 is TGTGCCAGCAGCTTAGGCACCGGGAACTATGGCTACACCTTC. V usage is TRBV7-3 and J usage is TRBJ1-2, with no clear D. Germline CDR1 SGHTA, CDR2 FQGTGA. CDR3 length equals 14 residues. The V end lost 2 bases, the J end lost 2 bases, and 9 bases lay between the germline ends.

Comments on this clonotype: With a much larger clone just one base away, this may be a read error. The DNA of the CDR3 is TGTGCCAGCGGCCGTACGACAGGGGAAGGGACTAATGAAAAACTGTTTTTT. The encoded protein is CASGRTTGEGTNEKLFF. This rearrangement joins TRBV7-2 to TRBJ1-4; 8 bases fit TRBD1. Trimming took 8 bases from V and 2 from J; bases not matched to a gene: 13. Per the germline V gene, CDR1 is SGHTA and CDR2 is FQGNSA. The CDR3 covers 17 residues.

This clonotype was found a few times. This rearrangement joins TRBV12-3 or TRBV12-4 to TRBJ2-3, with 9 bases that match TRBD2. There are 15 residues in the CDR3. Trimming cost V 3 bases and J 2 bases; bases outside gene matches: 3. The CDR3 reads CASSFAGGLTDTQYF. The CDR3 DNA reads TGTGCCAGCAGTTTTGCGGGGGGGCTCACAGATACGCAGTATTTT.

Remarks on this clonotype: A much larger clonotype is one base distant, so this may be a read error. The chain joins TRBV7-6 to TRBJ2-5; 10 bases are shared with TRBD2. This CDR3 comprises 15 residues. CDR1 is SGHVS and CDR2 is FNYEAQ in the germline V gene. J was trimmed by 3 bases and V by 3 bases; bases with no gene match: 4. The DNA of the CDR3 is TGTGCCAGCAGCTTTCGGACTAGCGGCGAAGAGACCCAGTACTTC. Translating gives CASSFRTSGEETQYF.